The count of the clone carrying this T cell receptor beta chain is one. The sample is drawn from a study of T cell changes during pregnancy in multiple sclerosis. Clones were sequenced by immunoSEQ multiplex PCR, and TCRdb holds only the in-frame ones, with some missing. The table records approximately 41,000 clones, around 90% of them present only once. This clonotype was sampled from a female donor with multiple sclerosis, enrolled in a pregnancy study. The material sequenced was CD8+ T cells from peripheral blood mononuclear cells, taken in the first trimester of pregnancy.

CDR3 nucleotide sequence: TGTGCCAGTAGTATAGATCGGGACAGGGATCGTTATGGCTACACCTTC. It encodes CASSIDRDRDRYGYTF. The J gene is TRBJ1-2, the V gene TRBV19, with 9 bases that match TRBD1. The CDR3 runs 16 residues. Trimming took 0 bases from V and 5 from J; bases not matched to a gene: 7. Germline loops: CDR1 LNHDA, CDR2 SQIVND (reference sequence).